This is a list of T cell receptor beta chains from one sample in a study of PD-L1 blockade in urothelial cancer. Sequenced by immunoSEQ multiplex PCR; TCRdb stores in-frame clones only, minus some. Of 130,000 or so clones listed, roughly 83% are singletons. The specimen was PBMCs, collected around atezolizumab (anti-PD-L1) treatment. Receptor source: a man aged 45 to 65 with urothelial cancer. The CDR3 runs from the conserved cysteine through the conserved F or W. Each record gives: V gene, J gene, CDR3 protein.

V: TRBV7-2
J: TRBJ2-1
CDR3: CASSLEGGRPGREQFF

V: TRBV30
J: TRBJ1-1
CDR3: CAWSVIGQGNTEAFF

V: TRBV6-5
J: TRBJ2-7
CDR3: CASSRTSGSTYEQYF

V: TRBV27
J: TRBJ1-3
CDR3: CASSPGTPGNTIYF

V: TRBV28
J: TRBJ1-2
CDR3: CASSLGLKSLAGYTF

V: TRBV20-1
J: TRBJ1-1
CDR3: CSANGNTEAFF

V: TRBV9
J: TRBJ2-7
CDR3: CASSADSSSYEQYF

V: TRBV10-2
J: TRBJ2-7
CDR3: CASSAGGNSYEQYF

V: TRBV5-4
J: TRBJ2-3
CDR3: CASSLGGDRADTQYF

V: TRBV7-2
J: TRBJ2-2
CDR3: CASSLYTGELFF

V: TRBV7-9
J: TRBJ2-7
CDR3: CASSLVGFGEQYF

V: TRBV28
J: TRBJ1-1
CDR3: CASSLLVSPRTEAFF

V: TRBV29-1
J: TRBJ2-2
CDR3: CSVREGGDTGELFF

V: TRBV7-3
J: TRBJ1-1
CDR3: CASSLTRDTEAFF

V: TRBV5-1
J: TRBJ1-2
CDR3: CASTGITTESPRWTF

V: TRBV9
J: TRBJ2-7
CDR3: CASSALGLPYEQYF

V: TRBV23-1
J: TRBJ1-6
CDR3: CASSQPARDRDSPLHF

V: TRBV28
J: TRBJ1-3
CDR3: CASSIGTGPSPGNTIYF

V: TRBV15
J: TRBJ2-1
CDR3: CATSSKTGRNEQFF

V: TRBV30
J: TRBJ1-1
CDR3: CAWSDRAKGTEAFF

V: TRBV19
J: TRBJ2-7
CDR3: CASSTITHGQAAIYEQYF

V: TRBV2
J: TRBJ2-1
CDR3: CASRATVATGYNEQFF

V: TRBV5-1
J: TRBJ2-1
CDR3: CASSLTSGSYNEQFF

V: TRBV5-1
J: TRBJ2-3
CDR3: CASSYLGATDTQYF

V: TRBV10-3
J: TRBJ2-3
CDR3: CAISTGDTQYF

V: TRBV18
J: TRBJ2-1
CDR3: CASSPPGTKRTAEQFF

V: TRBV28
J: TRBJ1-6
CDR3: CASSTDRGYNSPLHF

V: TRBV18
J: TRBJ2-1
CDR3: CASSPQGGVYNEQFF

V: TRBV28
J: TRBJ2-7
CDR3: CASSLTHGGSYEQYF

V: TRBV28
J: TRBJ2-1
CDR3: CASRIGTPYNEQFF